The 4 T cell receptor beta chains below were found in one sample sequenced in a study of cytomegalovirus exposure and HLA in healthy donors. The PCR employed 60 Vbeta primers together with 13 Jbeta primers. The method was immunoSEQ multiplex PCR; TCRdb's version includes in-frame clones alone and lacks a portion of them. Altogether about 100,000 clones are present, around 80% being singletons, with the ten largest covering about 0.69%. The sample taken for sequencing was PBMCs. The origin of the receptors is a woman aged 55-69 years in good health and CMV-seronegative.

V usage is TRBV4-1 and J usage is TRBJ2-7; 10 bases map to TRBD1. The CDR3 consists of 16 residues. Germline loops: CDR1 MGHRA, CDR2 YSYEKL. V shed 2 bases and J 2 bases; nucleotides not matched to a gene: 6. The CDR3 bases are TGCGCCAGCAGCCAATCCCTTGGGACAGGGGCCTACGAGCAGTACTTC. This translates into CASSQSLGTGAYEQYF.

The chain joins TRBV7-2 to TRBJ2-3, with TRBD2 identical over 8 bases. The V gene end was trimmed by 8 bases and the J gene end by 5 bases; junction bases not matched to a gene: 9. There are 14 residues in the CDR3. The germline V gene encodes CDR1 SGHTA and CDR2 FQGNSA. Here the CDR3 reads CASRGGGPVDTQYF. The CDR3 DNA reads TGTGCCAGCCGCGGCGGGGGGCCGGTAGATACGCAGTATTTT.

J is TRBJ2-7 and V is TRBV7-9; D is possibly TRBD1 (7 bases). Germline lookup yields CDR1 SEHNR and CDR2 FQNEAQ (reference sequence). The V end was cut by 3 bases, the J end by 7 bases, with 16 bases between. The CDR3 length is 14 residues. The CDR3 region is CASSLGRGAEEQYF. The CDR3 DNA sequence: TGTGCCAGCAGCTTGGGCAGGGGGGCGGAGGAGCAGTACTTC.

This clone came up a few times. The chain couples TRBV28 to TRBJ2-7; 9 bases are a match to TRBD2. CDR1 and CDR2 from the germline V gene are MDHEN and SYDVKM. With 6 bases clipped from V and 6 bases from J, the junction kept 9 bases outside the gene matches. The CDR3 contains 14 residues. CDR3: CASSAGGRAREQYF. CDR3 sequence (DNA): TGTGCCAGCAGCGCGGGCGGGAGGGCCCGCGAGCAGTACTTC.